One and the same sample provided the 26 T cell receptor beta chains below, sequenced in a study of T cell repertoires in cytomegalovirus infection. TCRdb analysed the reads with MiXCR anew, one entry per CDR3 protein. The repertoire holds hundreds of thousands of distinct CDR3 sequences, with 35% to 40% as singletons. Sequenced sample: PBMCs. These receptors came from a human donor in good health (CMV status not recorded). Some clones in this sample may be carry-over from other donors' samples.

The V and J genes are TRBV14 and TRBJ2-1; no clear D. The germline V gene has CDR1 SGHDN and CDR2 FVKESK. This CDR3 is built from 14 residues. V lost 3 bases and J lost 3, with 9 bases in between. CDR3 residues: CASSQGRSYNEQFF. The CDR3 DNA follows: TGTGCCAGCAGCCAGGGCAGGAGCTACAATGAGCAGTTCTTC.

The CDR3 nucleotides read TGTGCCAGCAGCCCCGGACTAGCGGGAGGGCCAGGGACAGATACGCAGTATTTT. Protein product: CASSPGLAGGPGTDTQYF. This chain uses TRBV12-3 or TRBV12-4 with TRBJ2-3, with TRBD2 identical over 15 bases. The CDR3 length is 18 residues. V lost 6 bases, J lost 3 bases, and 10 bases stayed unmatched.

The V gene is TRBV5-1, the J gene TRBJ1-1; possible D gene TRBD1, 5 bases. The CDR3 contains 16 residues. Trimming pared 2 bases from V and 5 bases from J, leaving 19 bases between. The germline gives CDR1 SGHRS, CDR2 YFSETQ. CDR3 amino acids: CASSLMPGKGGTEAFF. The CDR3 nucleotides read TGCGCCAGCAGCTTAATGCCAGGGAAGGGTGGGACTGAAGCTTTCTTT. The entire variable domain, with the rest obtained from reference TRBV5-1 and TRBJ1-1, is as follows: KAGVTQTPRYLIKTRGQQVTLSCSPISGHRSVSWYQQTPGQGLQFLFEYFSETQRNKGNFPGRFSGRQFSNSRSEMNVSTLELGDSALYLCASSLMPGKGGTEAFFGQGTRLTVV.

The chain links TRBV7-2 to TRBJ2-1, with D possibly TRBD1 on 5 matching bases. The CDR3 is 13 amino acids. V was pared by 3 bases and J by 10 bases, with 13 bases between. Per the germline V gene, CDR1 is SGHTA and CDR2 is FQGNSA. The CDR3 spells CASSLQGVGEQFF. The CDR3, as DNA: TGTGCCAGCAGCTTGCAAGGGGTGGGAGAGCAGTTCTTC.

A remark on this clonotype: At one of its ends the junction is not consistent with the germline gene, which may arise from a read error. The chain joins TRBV25-1 to TRBJ2-3; D gene ambiguous. The CDR3 extends over 14 amino acids. Germline CDR1 MGHDK, CDR2 SYGVNS. CDR3 nucleotide sequence: TGTGCCAGCAGTAAAGCGTGGTCCACAGATACGAAGTATTTT. Translated, it gives CASSKAWSTDTKYF.

V usage is TRBV28 and J usage is TRBJ1-1; no definite D call. This CDR3 has 11 residues. Trimming stripped 5 bases from V and 11 bases from J, with 12 bases between. Germline-derived CDR1 and CDR2 are MDHEN and SYDVKM. CDR3 DNA: TGTGCCAGCAGTCTAAAAGTGGAGGCTTTCTTT. Residues: CASSLKVEAFF.

This clonotype has a count of ten or more. The chain combines TRBV7-8 with TRBJ2-7, with D perhaps TRBD1 (6 bases). The CDR3 sequence is 14 residues long. Trimming removed 2 bases from V and 2 bases from J, with 10 bases in between. Germline loops: CDR1 SGHVS, CDR2 FQNEAQ. CDR3: CASSLTGTPYEQYF. DNA for the CDR3: TGTGCCAGCAGCTTAACCGGGACACCCTACGAGCAGTACTTC.

This clonotype showed up just a few times. The chain recombines TRBV28 with TRBJ1-5; D gene uncertain. V was trimmed by 2 bases and J by 0 bases, leaving 11 bases between them. This CDR3 has 16 residues. CDR1 and CDR2 (germline): MDHEN, SYDVKM. CDR3 loop: CASSLLPDNSNQPQHF. The CDR3 DNA follows: TGTGCCAGCAGTTTACTTCCAGACAATAGCAATCAGCCCCAGCATTTT.

As to this clonotype: The CDR3 does not close with the conserved phenylalanine or tryptophan, likely indicating a read error. J is TRBJ2-6 and V is TRBV7-8; D is ambiguous. Trimming removed 0 bases at V and 0 bases at J, with 9 bases between. The germline CDR1 and CDR2 sequences are SGHVS and FQNEAQ. This CDR3 is built from 17 residues. CDR3 region: CASSLAPSPSGANVLTL. DNA of the CDR3: TGTGCCAGCAGCTTAGCGCCATCCCCCTCTGGGGCCAACGTCCTGACTTTA.

This clonotype was seen once. One end of the junction does not line up with germline, which may come from a read error. The rearrangement links TRBV11-2 to TRBJ1-2; a weak D match, TRBD1 (5 bases). The CDR3 is made up of 16 amino acids. Germline-derived CDR1 and CDR2 are SGHAT and FQNNGV. CDR3 region: CASSLDWDVGARGSTF. The DNA for the CDR3 is TGTGCCAGCAGCTTAGATTGGGATGTAGGGGCAAGGGGCTCCACATTC.

The V call is TRBV29-1, the J call TRBJ2-1, with TRBD2 matching over 9 bases. The CDR3 runs 14 residues. Germline V gives CDR1 SQVTM, CDR2 ANQGSEA. V shed 7 bases and J 1 base; nucleotides not matched to a gene: 5. The CDR3 protein is CSARLAVSYNEQFF. The CDR3 DNA reads TGCAGCGCCCGACTAGCGGTATCCTACAATGAGCAGTTCTTC.

V is TRBV2 and J is TRBJ2-3; 8 bases align to TRBD1. Germline values: CDR1 SNHLY, CDR2 FYNNEI. The CDR3 length is 17 residues. V gave up 4 bases and J gave up 3 bases; unmatched junction bases: 12. DNA for the CDR3: TGTGCCAGCAGTGTTGGACAGGGTTTGGTTCGGACAGATACGCAGTATTTT. Residues: CASSVGQGLVRTDTQYF.

The chain combines TRBV7-9 with TRBJ2-1, with 8 bases fitting TRBD2. Germline V gene data show CDR1 as SEHNR and CDR2 as FQNEAQ (reference sequence). There are 20 residues in the CDR3. The ends lost 3 bases at V and 0 bases at J; junction bases unmatched: 16. CDR3 sequence: CASSFIGTGGGFPSYNEQFF. The DNA for the CDR3 is TGTGCCAGCAGCTTTATAGGAACGGGAGGGGGTTTTCCCTCCTACAATGAGCAGTTCTTC. The full variable domain, in which reference TRBV7-9 and TRBJ2-1 provide the parts outside the CDR3, is DTGVSQNPRHKITKRGQNVTFRCDPISEHNRLYWYRQTLGQGPEFLTYFQNEAQLEKSRLLSDRFSAERPKGSFSTLEIQRTEQGDSAMYLCASSFIGTGGGFPSYNEQFFGPGTRLTVL.

The chain recombines TRBV19 with TRBJ2-1; D unclear. The CDR3 loop spans 12 amino acids. CDR1 and CDR2 from the germline V gene are LNHDA and SQIVND (reference sequence). Deletions cut 1 base from V and 10 bases from J, with 8 bases between. CDR3 residues: CASSIALGEQFF. The DNA of the CDR3 is TGTGCCAGTAGTATAGCCTTGGGCGAGCAGTTCTTC. Variable domain in full (rest from reference TRBV19 and TRBJ2-1): DGGITQSPKYLFRKEGQNVTLSCEQNLNHDAMYWYRQDPGQGLRLIYYSQIVNDFQKGDIAEGYSVSREKKESFPLTVTSAQKNPTAFYLCASSIALGEQFFGPGTRLTVL.

This clonotype was found a few times. The J gene is TRBJ1-3, the V gene TRBV5-1; tentatively, D is TRBD1 (5 bases). Trimming removed 0 bases at V and 0 bases at J, with 13 bases between. This CDR3 spans 17 amino acids. Germline V gene sequence: CDR1 SGHRS, CDR2 YFSETQ. The CDR3 here is CASSLVAGLDSGNTIYF. CDR3 nucleotide sequence: TGCGCCAGCAGCTTGGTTGCAGGGTTAGACTCTGGAAACACCATATATTTT.

The V gene is TRBV20-1, the J gene TRBJ2-7; D is perhaps TRBD2 (5 bases). This CDR3 has 14 residues. CDR1 and CDR2 from the germline V gene are DFQATT and SNEGSKA (reference sequence). Trimming pared 0 bases from V and 1 base from J, leaving 10 bases between. CDR3 nucleotide sequence: TGCAGTGCTAGAGATCGGGCGGGTTCCTACGAGCAGTACTTC. Translated, it gives CSARDRAGSYEQYF.

V gene TRBV5-6 combines with J gene TRBJ1-2; D gene uncertain. Trimming took off 0 bases at V and 4 bases at J, with 7 bases between the two ends. The CDR3 has 13 residues. The germline gives CDR1 SGHDT, CDR2 YYEEEE. In nucleotides, the CDR3 is TGTGCCAGCAGCTTGGAACAGATCTATGGCTACACCTTC. Translation gives CASSLEQIYGYTF.

The chain joins TRBV6-6 to TRBJ2-1; 12 bases line up with TRBD2. CDR1 and CDR2 from the germline V gene are MNHNY and SVGAGI (reference sequence). J gave up 4 bases and V 4 bases, and 5 bases lay outside the gene matches. This CDR3 is built from 16 residues. The CDR3 DNA sequence: TGTGCCAGCAGTTCCCCCGGACTAGCGGGGTACAATGAGCAGTTCTTC. Residues: CASSSPGLAGYNEQFF.

This clonotype was recorded at least ten times. The chain has TRBV7-2 and TRBJ2-5; tentative D call: TRBD2 (5 bases). Germline CDR1 is SGHTA and CDR2 is FQGNSA. The CDR3 consists of 13 residues. The V end was cut by 7 bases, the J end by 5 bases, with 14 bases between. In nucleotides, the CDR3 is TGTGCCAGCACCCCCGGGGTAAGGGAGACCCAGTACTTC. This sequence encodes CASTPGVRETQYF.

The V and J genes are TRBV12-5 and TRBJ2-1; the match to TRBD1 covers 9 bases. The V segment lost 3 bases and the J segment 6 bases; nucleotides outside the gene matches: 6. This CDR3 has 15 residues. Germline V gene data show CDR1 as LGHNT and CDR2 as FRNRAP. The CDR3 region is CASGFGTGYSNEQFF. CDR3 sequence (DNA): TGTGCTAGTGGTTTCGGGACAGGGTACAGCAATGAGCAGTTCTTC.

The chain is built from TRBV5-4 and TRBJ2-5; TRBD2 matches 10 bases. Germline V gene data show CDR1 as SGHNT and CDR2 as YYREEE (reference sequence). This CDR3 has 16 residues. V was clipped by 0 bases and J by 1 base; unmatched bases: 3. CDR3 DNA sequence: TGTGCCAGCAGCTTGGCGGTAGCGGGAGGCCAAGAGACCCAGTACTTC. Translating gives CASSLAVAGGQETQYF. Drawing the rest from reference TRBV5-4 and TRBJ2-5, the complete variable domain is ETGVTQSPTHLIKTRGQQVTLRCSSQSGHNTVSWYQQALGQGPQFIFQYYREEENGRGNFPPRFSGLQFPNYSSELNVNALELDDSALYLCASSLAVAGGQETQYFGPGTRLLVL.

The chain employs TRBV10-3 and TRBJ2-2; D might be TRBD2 (6 bases). CDR3 size: 18 residues. Germline lookup yields CDR1 ENHRY and CDR2 SYGVKD. V was cut by 2 bases and J by 1 base, with 17 bases left in between. The CDR3 here is CAISEGGTALLNTGELFF. CDR3 nucleotide sequence: TGTGCCATCAGTGAGGGAGGGACGGCCCTACTGAACACCGGGGAGCTGTTTTTT.

Points on this clonotype: Possible read error: a much larger clone is one base away. In this CDR3 the conserved last residue, phenylalanine or tryptophan, is missing, so a read error is likely. The CDR3 sequence: CASSTQGAQPQHL. In DNA form, the CDR3 reads TGTGCCAGCAGCACCCAGGGCGCTCAGCCCCAGCATTTG. The chain couples TRBV7-2 to TRBJ1-5, with D tentatively TRBD1 (5 bases). The germline V gene has CDR1 SGHTA and CDR2 FQGNSA. The V gene lost 5 bases and the J gene lost 6 bases, with 11 bases spanning the gap. This CDR3 contains 13 residues.

This clonotype was found many times. This chain joins TRBV28 and TRBJ1-5; D possibly corresponds to TRBD1 (5 bases). This CDR3 is built from 13 residues. Per germline, CDR1 MDHEN and CDR2 SYDVKM. The V end was cut by 6 bases, the J end by 5 bases, with 11 bases between. CDR3 loop: CASSFSGDQPQHF. Written as DNA, the CDR3 is TGTGCCAGCAGCTTCTCGGGGGATCAGCCCCAGCATTTT.

This clonotype was observed a few times. This chain joins TRBV7-6 and TRBJ1-4; D perhaps matches TRBD1 (6 bases). Looked up from germline, CDR1 is SGHVS and CDR2 is FNYEAQ. V was pared by 5 bases and J by 8 bases, with 18 bases between. The CDR3 runs to 15 residues. The CDR3 sequence: CASSRGQMEVEKLFF. The CDR3 region has the DNA TGTGCCAGCAGCCGTGGACAGATGGAAGTAGAAAAACTGTTTTTT.

This clonotype was observed a few times. V is TRBV7-3 and J is TRBJ1-1; perhaps TRBD1 as D (5 bases). The ends were cut back, 5 bases at V and 1 base at J, with 14 bases in the middle. The V gene's germline CDR1 is SGHTA and CDR2 FQGTGA. CDR3 length equals 15 residues. This CDR3 is CASSVDSSRNTEAFF. The CDR3 bases are TGTGCCAGCAGCGTCGACAGCTCTAGGAACACTGAAGCTTTCTTT.